These 31 T cell receptor beta chains originate from one sample sequenced in a study of blood T cell repertoires in COVID-19. Using immunoSEQ multiplex PCR, the repertoire was profiled, and TCRdb retains in-frame clones only, with some absent. Of fewer than 110,000 clones listed, about three quarters are singletons. Material: peripheral blood. These receptors were taken from a man in his 70s with acute or convalescent COVID-19.

This clone appeared a few times. The chain uses TRBV2 and TRBJ1-1; TRBD1 agrees at 7 bases. Germline lookup yields CDR1 SNHLY and CDR2 FYNNEI. The V gene end was trimmed by 6 bases and the J gene end by 3 bases; junction bases not matched to a gene: 4. The CDR3 is 13 residues long. The CDR3 protein is CASREGQYTEAFF. The CDR3 bases are TGTGCCAGCAGAGAGGGACAGTACACTGAAGCTTTCTTT.

This chain links TRBV27 with TRBJ2-3; 16 bases align to TRBD2. In germline, CDR1 is MNHEY, CDR2 SMNVEV (reference sequence). V was pared by 2 bases and J by 4 bases, with 9 bases of the junction left unmatched. CDR3 length: 19 residues. CDR3 protein: CASSLKGLAGGKEADTQYF. The CDR3 nucleotides are TGTGCCAGCAGTTTAAAGGGACTAGCGGGGGGGAAGGAGGCAGATACGCAGTATTTT.

The J gene is TRBJ2-7, the V gene TRBV7-8, with TRBD2 identical over 10 bases. The CDR3 sequence is 16 residues long. Germline values: CDR1 SGHVS, CDR2 FQNEAQ. V lost 1 base and J lost 3; bases outside the gene matches: 6. CDR3 region: CASSLGLAGEYYEQYF. In DNA, the CDR3 is TGTGCCAGCAGCTTAGGGCTAGCGGGGGAATACTACGAGCAGTACTTC.

This clone has only one observation. Within the sample, other DNA sequences also encode this same CDR3. The chain employs TRBV18 and TRBJ1-4, with D perhaps TRBD1 (5 bases). V lost 3 bases, J lost 4 bases, and 6 bases lay in between. The CDR3 consists of 13 residues. Germline loops: CDR1 KGHSH, CDR2 LQKENI. The CDR3 nucleotides are TGTGCCAGCTCACCGGGGCTTAATGAAAAACTGTTTTTT. Translating it yields CASSPGLNEKLFF.

This clone was found a few times. The chain recombines TRBV3-1 (or the pseudogene TRBV3-2) with TRBJ2-7; D is unclear. Trimming cost V 1 base and J 6 bases, with 10 bases left between them. This CDR3 is built from 13 residues. Germline V CDR1 and CDR2: LGHDT, YNNKEL (reference sequence). As DNA, the CDR3 is TGTGCCAGCAGCCAAGCTAACGTCCCCGAGCAGTACTTC. Residues: CASSQANVPEQYF.

This clone appeared a few times. The CDR3 is CASSREIGNQPQHF. The CDR3 DNA is TGTGCCAGCTCGAGGGAGATCGGCAATCAGCCCCAGCATTTT. J is TRBJ1-5 and V is TRBV6-5; no clear D gene. Germline V CDR1 and CDR2: MNHEY, SVGAGI. V lost 8 bases and J 2 bases, leaving 13 bases between the germline ends. This CDR3 is 14 amino acids long.

V usage is TRBV15 and J usage is TRBJ2-2; 9 nucleotides line up with TRBD1. Germline V gives CDR1 LNHNV, CDR2 YYDKDF (reference sequence). This CDR3 comprises 16 residues. J gave up 2 bases and V 0 bases, and 1 base lay outside the gene matches. CDR3 region: CATSREDRGNTGELFF. The DNA of the CDR3 is TGTGCCACCAGCAGAGAGGACAGGGGCAACACCGGGGAGCTGTTTTTT.

The chain links TRBV3-1 (or the pseudogene TRBV3-2) to TRBJ2-3; 14 nucleotides match TRBD2. The V and J ends lost 4 bases and 4 bases, in that order; junction bases with no gene match: 10. The germline V gene has CDR1 LGHDT and CDR2 YNNKEL (reference sequence). The CDR3 runs 18 residues. CDR3 DNA sequence: TGTGCCAGCAGCCGAGAGACTAGCGGGGGGGCCAGTCCAGATACGCAGTATTTT. It codes for CASSRETSGGASPDTQYF.

The V call is TRBV19, the J call TRBJ1-5; TRBD1 matches 8 bases. The CDR3 contains 13 residues. V shed 4 bases, J shed 6 bases, and the junction held 2 bases outside the gene matches. Germline assignment: CDR1 LNHDA and CDR2 SQIVND (reference sequence). This chain's CDR3 is CASSTGGSQPQHF. CDR3 sequence (DNA): TGTGCCAGTAGTACAGGGGGCAGTCAGCCCCAGCATTTT.

This clone was seen more than once but under ten times. This chain uses TRBV19 with TRBJ1-5, with 9 bases matching TRBD1. V was pared by 0 bases and J by 7 bases, with 4 bases of the junction left unmatched. Germline loops: CDR1 LNHDA, CDR2 SQIVND (reference sequence). This CDR3 is 15 amino acids long. The CDR3 is CASSIEGTGIQPQHF. In nucleotides, the CDR3 is TGTGCCAGTAGTATAGAGGGGACAGGGATCCAGCCCCAGCATTTT.

The CDR3: CASSERGQANTGELFF. DNA of the CDR3: TGCGCCAGCAGTGAGCGGGGTCAGGCGAACACCGGGGAGCTGTTTTTT. This chain uses TRBV10-1 with TRBJ2-2; D possibly corresponds to TRBD2 (5 bases). The CDR3 covers 16 residues. The V gene's germline CDR1 is WNHNN and CDR2 SYGVQD (reference sequence). V lost 2 bases to trimming and J lost 0 bases, with 10 bases between them.

V gene TRBV9 combines with J gene TRBJ2-7; D call uncertain. Germline CDR1 reads SGDLS; CDR2 reads YYNGEE. V lost 2 bases and J 7 bases, leaving 13 bases between the germline ends. This CDR3 spans 13 amino acids. The CDR3, as DNA: TGTGCCAGCAGCGTTACCCTCGAGGCAGAGCAGTACTTC. Translated: CASSVTLEAEQYF.

The chain joins TRBV9 to TRBJ2-7; 7 bases align to TRBD1. CDR3 length: 14 amino acids. J was trimmed by 2 bases and V by 0 bases; bases with no gene match: 2. Germline lookup yields CDR1 SGDLS and CDR2 YYNGEE. DNA for the CDR3: TGTGCCAGCAGCGTAGGGGACAGCACCTACGAGCAGTACTTC. It encodes CASSVGDSTYEQYF.

The chain combines TRBV18 with TRBJ2-7; 7 positions match TRBD1. The CDR3 consists of 15 residues. The junction had 5 bases not matched to a gene; V was cut back by 3 bases and J by 0 bases. The germline V gene encodes CDR1 KGHSH and CDR2 LQKENI. Here the CDR3 reads CASSPKDRPSYEQYF. CDR3 bases: TGTGCCAGCTCACCCAAGGACAGGCCCTCCTACGAGCAGTACTTC.

The chain joins TRBV5-6 to TRBJ2-2, with TRBD1 as a possible D gene (5 bases). The CDR3 extends over 15 amino acids. The germline V gene encodes CDR1 SGHDT and CDR2 YYEEEE. Trimming shortened V by 4 bases and J by 5 bases, and 15 bases separated the two germline ends. The CDR3 sequence is CASSRWGLPTGELFF. Here the CDR3 DNA reads TGTGCCAGCAGCCGGTGGGGCTTACCGACCGGGGAGCTGTTTTTT.

The J gene is TRBJ1-1, the V gene TRBV5-8; D is perhaps TRBD1 (5 bases). Germline CDR1 and CDR2: SGHTS and YDEGEE. The length of the CDR3 is 13 residues. Trimming removed 4 bases from V and 5 bases from J, with 12 bases in between. The CDR3 sequence is CASSLEKGTEAFF. The CDR3 DNA follows: TGTGCCAGCAGCCTCGAAAAGGGGACTGAAGCTTTCTTT.

The chain employs TRBV14 and TRBJ1-1, with a possible D match to TRBD1 (6 bases). Germline assignment: CDR1 SGHDN and CDR2 FVKESK. This CDR3 is 15 amino acids long. Deletions cut 3 bases from V and 3 bases from J, with 14 bases between. The CDR3 DNA reads TGTGCCAGCAGCCAGCGCCAGGGGATGGACACTGAAGCTTTCTTT. Amino acids: CASSQRQGMDTEAFF. The whole variable domain, filled in from reference TRBV14 and TRBJ1-1, reads EAGVTQFPSHSVIEKGQTVTLRCDPISGHDNLYWYRRVMGKEIKFLLHFVKESKQDESGMPNNRFLAERTGGTYSTLKVQPAELEDSGVYFCASSQRQGMDTEAFFGQGTRLTVV.

This clone was observed a single time. The gene calls are TRBV7-6 and TRBJ1-2; 10 bases line up with TRBD1. Per germline, CDR1 SGHVS and CDR2 FNYEAQ. V lost 5 bases, J lost 7 bases, and 13 bases stayed unmatched. There are 16 residues in the CDR3. The DNA for the CDR3 is TGTGCCAGCAGCCCAAAGACAGGGGGCCTGTTCTCTGGCTACACCTTC. As protein: CASSPKTGGLFSGYTF.

The J gene is TRBJ1-3, the V gene TRBV6-1, with D uncertain. This CDR3 has 15 residues. Germline CDR1 and CDR2: MNHNS and SASEGT. Trimming left V 2 bases short and J 0 bases short, with 8 bases between. The DNA for the CDR3 is TGTGCCAGCAGTGAAACGGTTATCTCTGGAAACACCATATATTTT. Translating it yields CASSETVISGNTIYF.

V gene TRBV6-2 or TRBV6-3 combines with J gene TRBJ1-5; D is unresolved. Germline CDR1 and CDR2: MNHEY and SVGEGT. CDR3 length equals 13 residues. Trimming removed 5 bases at V and 7 bases at J, with 12 bases between. DNA of the CDR3: TGTGCCAGCAGTCCCGGGGAAGGACAGCCCCAGCATTTT. This translates into CASSPGEGQPQHF.

The chain has TRBV10-3 and TRBJ2-1; TRBD1 might be the D (6 bases). V was clipped by 5 bases and J by 1 base, with 12 bases between them. CDR3 size: 15 residues. The V gene's germline CDR1 is ENHRY and CDR2 SYGVKD. The CDR3 DNA reads TGTGCCATCAGTCTTCAGGGGCCATCCTACAATGAGCAGTTCTTC. This encodes CAISLQGPSYNEQFF.

V and J are TRBV7-2 and TRBJ2-2, with TRBD2 matching over 8 bases. The CDR3 has 15 residues. Trimming at V came to 3 bases and at J to 4 bases, leaving 4 bases not matched to a gene. CDR1 is SGHTA, CDR2 FQGNSA, per germline. DNA of the CDR3: TGTGCCAGCAGCTTGCAACGGGGGGGCACCGGGGAGCTGTTTTTT. Amino acid sequence: CASSLQRGGTGELFF.

This chain links TRBV6-5 with TRBJ1-1; TRBD1 agrees at 10 bases. CDR3 length: 16 amino acids. Losses at the gene ends were 2 bases for V and 0 bases for J; bases not matched to a gene: 3. Looked up from germline, CDR1 is MNHEY and CDR2 is SVGAGI. This chain's CDR3 is CASSYEGTGVNTEAFF. In nucleotides, the CDR3 is TGTGCCAGCAGTTACGAAGGGACAGGGGTGAACACTGAAGCTTTCTTT.

V and J are TRBV19 and TRBJ1-2, with TRBD1 matching over 8 bases. CDR1 and CDR2 from the germline V gene are LNHDA and SQIVND (reference sequence). This CDR3 comprises 14 residues. V lost 6 bases, J lost 3 bases, and 6 bases stayed unmatched. CDR3 sequence (DNA): TGTGCCAGTAGCCCGGGACAGGACGACTATGGCTACACCTTC. Amino acids: CASSPGQDDYGYTF.

V gene TRBV11-3 combines with J gene TRBJ2-5; 10 bases align to TRBD2. CDR3 length equals 19 residues. In germline, CDR1 is SGHNT, CDR2 YENEEA. J was trimmed by 2 bases and V by 5 bases; bases with no gene match: 17. The CDR3 protein is CASSPTGASGGALQETQYF. As DNA, the CDR3 is TGTGCCAGCAGCCCTACGGGGGCTAGCGGGGGAGCTCTGCAAGAGACCCAGTACTTC.

The chain recombines TRBV18 with TRBJ1-1; TRBD1 agrees at 9 bases. The trim removed 8 bases at V and 4 bases at J, leaving 11 bases unmatched. The CDR3 extends over 15 amino acids. The V gene's germline CDR1 is KGHSH and CDR2 LQKENI. The CDR3 sequence is CASLQDRGGSTEAFF. In nucleotides, the CDR3 is TGTGCCAGCCTACAGGACAGGGGAGGAAGCACTGAAGCTTTCTTT.

The CDR3 nucleotides are TGTGCCAGCAGCTTCAGCTGGGGAGGCCCCTACGAGCAGTACTTC. Translating it yields CASSFSWGGPYEQYF. The rearrangement joins TRBV11-3 to TRBJ2-7, with D maybe TRBD2 (6 bases). The V gene's germline CDR1 is SGHNT and CDR2 YENEEA. The ends were cut back, 3 bases at V and 2 bases at J, with 14 bases in the middle. The CDR3 totals 15 residues.

The CDR3 is CASRAGGLLSYEQYF. CDR3 DNA: TGTGCCAGCAGGGCAGGGGGCCTGCTTTCCTACGAGCAGTACTTC. The V gene is TRBV6-6, the J gene TRBJ2-7, with TRBD1 matching over 8 bases. Germline V CDR1 and CDR2: MNHNY, SVGAGI (reference sequence). The junction had 8 bases not matched to a gene; V was cut back by 6 bases and J by 1 base. CDR3 size: 15 residues.

V usage is TRBV9 and J usage is TRBJ1-2, with unresolved D. The CDR3 is 14 residues long. Trimming removed 0 bases at V and 4 bases at J, with 10 bases between. Looked up from germline, CDR1 is SGDLS and CDR2 is YYNGEE. DNA for the CDR3: TGTGCCAGCAGCGTAGACGAAAACACCTATGGCTACACCTTC. As protein: CASSVDENTYGYTF.

This rearrangement joins TRBV9 to TRBJ1-6; tentatively, D is TRBD1 (6 bases). Trimming shortened V by 1 base and J by 7 bases, and 9 bases separated the two germline ends. The CDR3 loop spans 14 amino acids. CDR1 SGDLS and CDR2 YYNGEE come from the germline V gene. The DNA of the CDR3 is TGTGCCAGCAGCGTACAGGGGAAAAATTCACCCCTCCACTTT. The encoded protein is CASSVQGKNSPLHF.

This rearrangement joins TRBV6-5 to TRBJ1-2; the D gene is possibly TRBD1 (5 bases). Trimming left V 2 bases short and J 3 bases short, with 10 bases between. Germline CDR1 reads MNHEY; CDR2 reads SVGAGI. The CDR3 extends over 14 amino acids. The CDR3 here is CASSYQKGDYGYTF. DNA of the CDR3: TGTGCCAGCAGTTACCAGAAAGGGGACTATGGCTACACCTTC.